The next 7 T cell receptor beta chains were all read from a single sample in a study of spatial heterogeneity in lung cancer. Findings and caveats of the study: Within tumors, counts of expanded alpha and beta TCRs tracked tumor mutation counts.

Time point: sample taken at primary tumor resection. Their antigens remain unidentified. TCRdb redid the calling of the 5' RACE reads with MiXCR, one entry per CDR3 protein. The sample yields around 13,000 distinct CDR3 sequences, around 5% seen once. This specimen was lung tumor tissue, taken at surgery. These receptors were collected from a male donor with early-stage non-small cell lung cancer.

This clonotype was seen many times. The V call is TRBV20-1, the J call TRBJ2-7, with 8 bases lining up with TRBD2. CDR3 length: 14 residues. Germline V lookup: CDR1 DFQATT, CDR2 SNEGSKA (reference sequence). Trimming took 3 bases from V and 4 from J; bases not matched to a gene: 8. The DNA for the CDR3 is TGCAGTGCTAGTCCCCCGGGGGGGGCATACGAGCAGTACGTC. Protein product: CSASPPGGAYEQYV.

Many counts were recorded for this clonotype. The chain carries TRBV7-2 and TRBJ2-5, with TRBD2 matching 11 bases. The CDR3 covers 17 residues. V trimming: 2 bases; J trimming: 6 bases; junction bases outside the gene matches: 11. Germline V CDR1 and CDR2: SGHTA, FQGNSA. The CDR3 region is CASSLTLAGGSVKTQYF. CDR3 bases: TGTGCCAGCAGCTTAACTCTAGCGGGGGGCTCGGTAAAGACCCAGTACTTC.

By sample fraction, this clonotype is large. This chain links TRBV30 with TRBJ2-7; 9 bases align to TRBD2. The CDR3 runs to 14 residues. Germline CDR1 reads GTSNPN; CDR2 reads SVGIG (reference sequence). Unmatched junction bases numbered 2, after V lost 0 bases and J lost 2 bases. The CDR3 bases are TGTGCCTGGAGTGTCAGCGGGAGGCCCTACGAGCAGTACGTC. It encodes CAWSVSGRPYEQYV.

This clonotype was seen repeatedly, ten times or more. This chain joins TRBV30 and TRBJ2-1; tentative D call: TRBD1 (6 bases). CDR3 length: 13 residues. Deletions cut 8 bases from V and 4 bases from J, with 15 bases between. From germline, CDR1 is GTSNPN and CDR2 SVGIG (reference sequence). The CDR3 loop is CAHQGNRYNEQFF. CDR3 in DNA: TGTGCCCACCAGGGGAACAGGTACAATGAGCAGTTCTTC.

Ten or more counts support this clonotype. The chain links TRBV27 to TRBJ2-5, with 8 bases that match TRBD1. J gave up 4 bases and V 6 bases, and 7 bases lay outside the gene matches. The CDR3 runs to 14 residues. Germline V gives CDR1 MNHEY, CDR2 SMNVEV (reference sequence). CDR3 in DNA: TGTGCCAGCAGCATGCAGGGGGCCAGAGAGACCCAGTACTTC. It yields the protein CASSMQGARETQYF.

This clonotype was recorded at least ten times. J is TRBJ1-5 and V is TRBV4-1, with 7 bases aligning to TRBD1. The trim removed 0 bases at V and 4 bases at J, leaving 3 bases unmatched. There are 15 residues in the CDR3. Germline assignment: CDR1 MGHRA and CDR2 YSYEKL. CDR3 bases: TGCGCCAGCAGCCAAGAGGACAGGAGGAATCAGCCCCAGCATTTT. Translated, it gives CASSQEDRRNQPQHF.

The sample holds many counts of this clonotype. The chain links TRBV6-2 or TRBV6-3 to TRBJ1-1; 9 bases are a match to TRBD1. The V segment lost 5 bases and the J segment 4 bases; nucleotides outside the gene matches: 5. The V gene's germline CDR1 is MNHEY and CDR2 SVGEGT. The CDR3 length is 14 residues. CDR3 in DNA: TGTGCCAGCAGTCTACAGGGGGCGTCCACTGAAGCTTTCTTT. This codes for CASSLQGASTEAFF.